A selection of T cell receptor beta chains follows, all from one sample in a study of cytomegalovirus exposure and HLA in healthy donors. The data were produced by immunoSEQ multiplex PCR, yet TCRdb's version contains in-frame clones alone and is incomplete. This sample has around 200,000 clones, with approximately 90% found just once. Sequences were obtained from PBMCs. Receptors originate from a young woman in good health and CMV-seronegative. Each CDR3 is given with its conserved first and last residue. A D gene is named only where the DNA matches it firmly. Only part of the rows carry a size: once, few, many, or a class if the clone is expanded.

clone_size,cdr3_length,j_call,v_call,d_call,cdr3_nt,cdr3_aa
.,15,TRBJ2-5,TRBV30,TRBD1,TGTGCCTGGAGAATAGGGACAGGGGGCCGAGAGACCCAGTACTTC,CAWRIGTGGRETQYF
.,16,TRBJ2-3,TRBV7-3,TRBD2,TGTGCCAGCAGCTTGGGACTAGCGGGACGCACAGATACGCAGTATTTT,CASSLGLAGRTDTQYF
.,15,TRBJ1-6,TRBV5-1,.,TGCGCCAGCAGCCCGTACGGACAAGGAGATTCACCCCTCCACTTT,CASSPYGQGDSPLHF
.,14,TRBJ2-7,TRBV27,.,TGTGCCAGCAGTTTACGGCAGGGCGGCTACGAGCAGTACTTC,CASSLRQGGYEQYF
.,16,TRBJ1-5,TRBV4-1,TRBD1,TGCGCCAGCAGCCGCTGGACAGGGGTTGGCAATCAGCCCCAGCATTTT,CASSRWTGVGNQPQHF
.,14,TRBJ2-3,TRBV7-2,.,TGTGCCAGCAGCTTAGGCACAGGGCTTGATACGCAGTATTTT,CASSLGTGLDTQYF
.,16,TRBJ2-2,TRBV5-1,TRBD2,TGCGCCAGCAGCCCCCAACCAGCGGGGGCCCCCGGGGAGCTGTTTTTT,CASSPQPAGAPGELFF
.,14,TRBJ1-1,TRBV11-1,.,TGTGCCAGCAGGAAAACGGGGGAGGGGACTGAAGCTTTCTTT,CASRKTGEGTEAFF
.,14,TRBJ2-1,TRBV27,.,TGTGCCAGCAGGAGAGCGTCCGAGTACAATGAGCAGTTCTTC,CASRRASEYNEQFF
.,15,TRBJ2-7,TRBV5-1,TRBD2,TGCGCCAGCAGCTTGGTAGCGGGAGTTGTGGACGAGCAGTACTTC,CASSLVAGVVDEQYF
.,13,TRBJ1-1,TRBV19,.,TGTGCCTGTAGTGGGACAAAGAACACTGAAGCTTTCTTT,CACSGTKNTEAFF
.,15,TRBJ2-3,TRBV6-1,.,TGTGCCAGCAGTACCCATCAGACTAGCACAGATACGCAGTATTTT,CASSTHQTSTDTQYF
.,17,TRBJ1-1,TRBV7-9,TRBD1,TGTGCCAGCAGCTCCACATATAAAGACAGGGGAGGTACTGAAGCTTTCTTT,CASSSTYKDRGGTEAFF
.,16,TRBJ1-4,TRBV30,TRBD1,TGTGCCTGGAGTGGGCCCCTCGACAGGGCGGGTGAAAAACTGTTTTTT,CAWSGPLDRAGEKLFF
.,17,TRBJ2-3,TRBV7-8,TRBD2,TGTGCCAGCAGCAAAGGACCGACTAGCGCAGGCACAGATACGCAGTATTTT,CASSKGPTSAGTDTQYF
.,16,TRBJ2-7,TRBV7-2,TRBD2,TGTGCCAGCAGCCCTGTAGGGGTTTCGGGGGGGAGCGAGCAGTACTTC,CASSPVGVSGGSEQYF
.,14,TRBJ1-3,TRBV15,.,TGTGCCACCAGCAACGGAGCTCCTGGAAACACCATATATTTT,CATSNGAPGNTIYF
.,12,TRBJ1-2,TRBV29-1,TRBD1,TGCAGCGTTGAGGGGACAGGGGTAAGCTACACCTTC,CSVEGTGVSYTF
once,15,TRBJ1-6,TRBV25-1,TRBD1,TGTGCCAGCAGTGAATCCGGGACAGCTAATTCACCCCTCCACTTT,CASSESGTANSPLHF
.,14,TRBJ1-2,TRBV11-2,.,TGTGCCAGCAGCTTCTCTCGCGGAACCGGTGGCTACACCTTC,CASSFSRGTGGYTF
few,13,TRBJ1-1,TRBV18,.,TGTGCCAGCTCACCACCTGGCCCAACTGAAGCTTTCTTT,CASSPPGPTEAFF
.,14,TRBJ2-7,TRBV5-1,.,TGCGCCAGCAGCCACGAGTGGAGACCCTACGAGCAGTACTTC,CASSHEWRPYEQYF
once,15,TRBJ2-1,TRBV5-6,.,TGTGCCAGCAGCTCAAGGGACAAATACTACAATGAGCAGTTCTTC,CASSSRDKYYNEQFF
.,13,TRBJ2-1,TRBV9,.,TGTGCCAGCAGATCAGGTGGTAGTAATGAGCAGTTCTTC,CASRSGGSNEQFF
.,15,TRBJ2-7,TRBV15,.,TGTGCCACCAGCAGAGGGGGGACACTTCACTACGAGCAGTACTTC,CATSRGGTLHYEQYF
.,16,TRBJ2-7,TRBV19,TRBD1,TGTGCCAGTAGTATGGCCCCGGGACAGGGGATCTACGAGCAGTACTTC,CASSMAPGQGIYEQYF
.,14,TRBJ1-1,TRBV27,.,TGTGCCAGCAGTTTACACCAGGGATGGACTGAAGCTTTCTTT,CASSLHQGWTEAFF
.,15,TRBJ2-7,TRBV7-7,.,TGTGCCAGCAGCCTGTCGCAGGGAAGCTCCTACGAGCAGTACTTC,CASSLSQGSSYEQYF
once,14,TRBJ1-2,TRBV27,.,TGTGCCAGCCGCCGCCCAGGGCAAAACTATGGCTACACCTTC,CASRRPGQNYGYTF
.,14,TRBJ2-5,TRBV18,TRBD1,TGTGCCAGCTCACCACCGCCAGGGGGAGAGACCCAGTACTTC,CASSPPPGGETQYF
.,15,TRBJ1-6,TRBV4-2,.,TGTGCCAGCAGCCAAGAGAACAGGGTTAATTCACCCCTCCACTTT,CASSQENRVNSPLHF
.,13,TRBJ1-1,TRBV7-6,.,TGTGCCAGCAGCTCTACAGAGAACACTGAAGCTTTCTTT,CASSSTENTEAFF
once,14,TRBJ1-5,TRBV7-9,TRBD1,TGTGCCAGCAGCTTGGACAGGGCTAATCAGCCCCAGCATTTT,CASSLDRANQPQHF
.,15,TRBJ1-4,TRBV15,TRBD1,TGTGCCACCAGCGGCTGGACAGGGGTGCGGGAAAAACTGTTTTTT,CATSGWTGVREKLFF
.,16,TRBJ2-3,TRBV7-2,TRBD2,TGTGCCAGCAGCGCCGGACTAGCGGGAGGGCAGGGTACGCAGTATTTT,CASSAGLAGGQGTQYF
.,13,TRBJ1-1,TRBV6-6,.,TGTGCCAGCAGCGCTTACATTACAGGGGAAGCTTTCTTT,CASSAYITGEAFF